This is a list of T cell receptor beta chains from one sample in a study of blood T cell repertoires in COVID-19. Some clones are missing from TCRdb's copy, which holds only in-frame ones; the method was immunoSEQ multiplex PCR. Seen here are around 170,000 clones, more than 70% observed once, and the top ten hold 7%. The sample was peripheral blood. The receptors stem from a man in his fifties or sixties with active or convalescent COVID-19. Both conserved end residues are part of each CDR3. Fields, in order: D gene, J gene, V gene, clone size, CDR3 DNA, CDR3 protein. A D gene is named only where the DNA matches it firmly. Clone size is not always given. Where it is, it says once, few, many or a class for expanded clones.

d_call: NA
j_call: TRBJ2-2
v_call: TRBV5-1
clone_size: NA
cdr3_nt: TGCGCCAGCAAACCGGGGGTGGGCAACACCGGGGAGCTGTTTTTT
cdr3_aa: CASKPGVGNTGELFF

d_call: NA
j_call: TRBJ2-6
v_call: TRBV19
clone_size: NA
cdr3_nt: TGTGCCAGTAGTATAGGACCCTACAGGAGGGCTGGGGCCAACGTCCTGACTTTC
cdr3_aa: CASSIGPYRRAGANVLTF

d_call: TRBD2
j_call: TRBJ2-2
v_call: TRBV10-3
clone_size: NA
cdr3_nt: TGTGCCATCAGTGAGTCGGTAGCGGGAGGCCCGGGGACCGGGGAGCTGTTTTTT
cdr3_aa: CAISESVAGGPGTGELFF

d_call: NA
j_call: TRBJ2-7
v_call: TRBV4-3
clone_size: NA
cdr3_nt: TGCGCCAGCAGCCAAGATCATCAGGTGTCCTACGAGCAGTACTTC
cdr3_aa: CASSQDHQVSYEQYF

d_call: TRBD1
j_call: TRBJ2-5
v_call: TRBV6-5
clone_size: NA
cdr3_nt: TGTGCCAGCAGTTCGCCGGGACAGGGTGGTGAGACCCAGTACTTC
cdr3_aa: CASSSPGQGGETQYF

d_call: TRBD1
j_call: TRBJ1-2
v_call: TRBV14
clone_size: NA
cdr3_nt: TGTGCCAGCAGCCAAGGACAGGGGGCTTATGGCTACACCTTC
cdr3_aa: CASSQGQGAYGYTF

d_call: TRBD2
j_call: TRBJ2-7
v_call: TRBV10-3
clone_size: NA
cdr3_nt: TGTGCCATCGGGACTAGCGGGGTCATCTACGAGCAGTACTTC
cdr3_aa: CAIGTSGVIYEQYF

d_call: TRBD1
j_call: TRBJ1-4
v_call: TRBV27
clone_size: NA
cdr3_nt: TGTGCCAGCAGACCACTGCAGGACAGGGTGGGTGAAAAACTGTTTTTT
cdr3_aa: CASRPLQDRVGEKLFF

d_call: NA
j_call: TRBJ1-5
v_call: TRBV9
clone_size: few
cdr3_nt: TGTGCCAGCAGCGTAGGGGGCTACGGGCAGCCCCAGCATTTT
cdr3_aa: CASSVGGYGQPQHF

d_call: NA
j_call: TRBJ2-7
v_call: TRBV7-9
clone_size: few
cdr3_nt: TGTGCCAGCAGCTACCGGACTGACGCCTACGAGCAGTACTTC
cdr3_aa: CASSYRTDAYEQYF

d_call: TRBD1
j_call: TRBJ2-7
v_call: TRBV2
clone_size: NA
cdr3_nt: TGTGCCAGCAGTGCGTCGACAGGGGTCGGCTACGAGCAGTACTTC
cdr3_aa: CASSASTGVGYEQYF

d_call: TRBD1
j_call: TRBJ1-5
v_call: TRBV25-1
clone_size: NA
cdr3_nt: TGTGCCAGCTCCTTCGGACAGGGGGCGAATCAGCCCCAGCATTTT
cdr3_aa: CASSFGQGANQPQHF

d_call: NA
j_call: TRBJ2-3
v_call: TRBV5-1
clone_size: many
cdr3_nt: TGCGCCAGCAGCTTACAATCCTTTTCGAGCACAGATACGCAGTATTTT
cdr3_aa: CASSLQSFSSTDTQYF

d_call: TRBD2
j_call: TRBJ2-1
v_call: TRBV5-1
clone_size: once
cdr3_nt: TGCGCCAGCAGCTTGGGACTAGCGAGTGAGCAGTTCTTC
cdr3_aa: CASSLGLASEQFF

d_call: NA
j_call: TRBJ1-5
v_call: TRBV6-2/TRBV6-3
clone_size: few
cdr3_nt: TGTGCCAGCAGTTACAGGGGAGGGAATCAGCCCCAGCATTTT
cdr3_aa: CASSYRGGNQPQHF

d_call: NA
j_call: TRBJ2-3
v_call: TRBV5-1
clone_size: few
cdr3_nt: TGCGCCAGCAGCTTACAGGGCCGAGGAGATACGCAGTATTTT
cdr3_aa: CASSLQGRGDTQYF

d_call: TRBD2
j_call: TRBJ2-5
v_call: TRBV7-9
clone_size: NA
cdr3_nt: TGTGCCAGCAGCTTTCTAGCGGGAGAAGAGACCCAGTACTTC
cdr3_aa: CASSFLAGEETQYF

d_call: TRBD1
j_call: TRBJ1-4
v_call: TRBV28
clone_size: NA
cdr3_nt: TGTGCCAGCAGTTTCCAGTCAGGGGGGACTGAAAAACTGTTTTTT
cdr3_aa: CASSFQSGGTEKLFF

d_call: TRBD1
j_call: TRBJ2-1
v_call: TRBV24-1
clone_size: few
cdr3_nt: TGTGCCACCAGTGAGGCCACAGGGGTCGGTGAGCAGTTCTTC
cdr3_aa: CATSEATGVGEQFF

d_call: TRBD1
j_call: TRBJ1-4
v_call: TRBV11-1
clone_size: NA
cdr3_nt: TGTGCCAGCAGCACCGGGACAGGGGATGAAAAACTGTTTTTT
cdr3_aa: CASSTGTGDEKLFF

d_call: TRBD2
j_call: TRBJ2-3
v_call: TRBV4-2
clone_size: NA
cdr3_nt: TGTGCCAGCAGTCTTGGACTAGCGGGAGGGTCCCTCGGCACAGATACGCAGTATTTT
cdr3_aa: CASSLGLAGGSLGTDTQYF

d_call: TRBD1
j_call: TRBJ2-3
v_call: TRBV7-8
clone_size: NA
cdr3_nt: TGTGCCAGCAGCCTTTTCCAGGGGGCAGATACGCAGTATTTT
cdr3_aa: CASSLFQGADTQYF

d_call: NA
j_call: TRBJ2-1
v_call: TRBV29-1
clone_size: NA
cdr3_nt: TGCAGCGTTGGCCAGGGCTCCTACAATGAGCAGTTCTTC
cdr3_aa: CSVGQGSYNEQFF

d_call: NA
j_call: TRBJ1-1
v_call: TRBV18
clone_size: NA
cdr3_nt: TGTGCCAGCTCACCCTTAGTGGCAGGGGTGAACACTGAAGCTTTCTTT
cdr3_aa: CASSPLVAGVNTEAFF

d_call: NA
j_call: TRBJ1-2
v_call: TRBV10-3
clone_size: NA
cdr3_nt: TGTGCCATCAGCGGCGTGAGTGGGGGCGCCTCTAACTATGGCTACACCTTC
cdr3_aa: CAISGVSGGASNYGYTF

d_call: NA
j_call: TRBJ2-5
v_call: TRBV3-1/TRBV3-2
clone_size: NA
cdr3_nt: TGTGCCAGCAGCCAAGGTTTCCGGGAGACCCAGTACTTC
cdr3_aa: CASSQGFRETQYF

d_call: TRBD1
j_call: TRBJ1-2
v_call: TRBV2
clone_size: NA
cdr3_nt: TGTGCCAGCAGTGAATCGGGACAGGGGGCTGTGGGCTACACCTTC
cdr3_aa: CASSESGQGAVGYTF

d_call: TRBD1
j_call: TRBJ1-2
v_call: TRBV3-1/TRBV3-2
clone_size: NA
cdr3_nt: TGTGCCAGCAGCCATCCCTTACTTGGACAGGGGGAAAACTATGGCTACACCTTC
cdr3_aa: CASSHPLLGQGENYGYTF

d_call: TRBD2
j_call: TRBJ2-3
v_call: TRBV6-6
clone_size: NA
cdr3_nt: TGTGCCAGCAGTTTACTAGCGACTTCAGATACGCAGTATTTT
cdr3_aa: CASSLLATSDTQYF

d_call: NA
j_call: TRBJ1-2
v_call: TRBV20-1
clone_size: NA
cdr3_nt: TGCAGCCCTGGGGACATAGCTGGCTACACCTTC
cdr3_aa: CSPGDIAGYTF

d_call: NA
j_call: TRBJ2-3
v_call: TRBV4-1
clone_size: once
cdr3_nt: TGCGCCAGCAGCCAAGATATTAACACAGATACGCAGTATTTT
cdr3_aa: CASSQDINTDTQYF

d_call: TRBD2
j_call: TRBJ2-3
v_call: TRBV4-1
clone_size: NA
cdr3_nt: TGCGCCAGCAGCCAAGTTGGTCGGGAGGTCACAGATACGCAGTATTTT
cdr3_aa: CASSQVGREVTDTQYF

d_call: NA
j_call: TRBJ1-4
v_call: TRBV15
clone_size: NA
cdr3_nt: TGTGCCACCAGCAGAGACGGGGCAACTAATGAAAAACTGTTTTTT
cdr3_aa: CATSRDGATNEKLFF

d_call: NA
j_call: TRBJ2-1
v_call: TRBV7-3
clone_size: once
cdr3_nt: TGTGCCAGCAGCTTATCTAGTTACAATGAGCAGTTCTTC
cdr3_aa: CASSLSSYNEQFF

d_call: TRBD1
j_call: TRBJ2-2
v_call: TRBV9
clone_size: NA
cdr3_nt: TGTGCCAGCAGCGTAGCGGGACAGACAAACACCGGGGAGCTGTTTTTT
cdr3_aa: CASSVAGQTNTGELFF

d_call: NA
j_call: TRBJ1-2
v_call: TRBV6-5
clone_size: few
cdr3_nt: TGTGCCAGCAGTTTACAGGGATTAACGACTGGCTACACCTTC
cdr3_aa: CASSLQGLTTGYTF

d_call: TRBD1
j_call: TRBJ2-3
v_call: TRBV4-3
clone_size: NA
cdr3_nt: TGCGCCAGCAGCCAAGACAGGGGGCGGACAGATACGCAGTATTTT
cdr3_aa: CASSQDRGRTDTQYF

d_call: NA
j_call: TRBJ1-5
v_call: TRBV21-1
clone_size: NA
cdr3_nt: TGTGCCAGCAGCAAAATAGTAGCAGGGCATCATCAGCCCCAGCATTTT
cdr3_aa: CASSKIVAGHHQPQHF

d_call: NA
j_call: TRBJ1-1
v_call: TRBV4-3
clone_size: NA
cdr3_nt: TGCGCCAGCAGCCAAGGGGTGAGCGCTGAAGCTTTCTTT
cdr3_aa: CASSQGVSAEAFF

d_call: NA
j_call: TRBJ2-3
v_call: TRBV11-3
clone_size: NA
cdr3_nt: TGTGCCAGCAGCCCAGGGGTTTCGGGCACAGATACGCAGTATTTT
cdr3_aa: CASSPGVSGTDTQYF

d_call: NA
j_call: TRBJ2-3
v_call: TRBV24-1
clone_size: few
cdr3_nt: TGTGCCACCAGTGCAAAACAGAACCCCCCAGATACGCAGTATTTT
cdr3_aa: CATSAKQNPPDTQYF

d_call: TRBD1
j_call: TRBJ1-3
v_call: TRBV9
clone_size: NA
cdr3_nt: TGTGCCAGCAGCCCACAGGGGTCCTCTGGAAACACCATATATTTT
cdr3_aa: CASSPQGSSGNTIYF

d_call: TRBD1
j_call: TRBJ1-2
v_call: TRBV7-2
clone_size: NA
cdr3_nt: TGTGCCAGCAGCTCCTTCACGGGACAGAATAACTATGGCTACACCTTC
cdr3_aa: CASSSFTGQNNYGYTF

d_call: NA
j_call: TRBJ1-5
v_call: TRBV12-5
clone_size: NA
cdr3_nt: TGTGCTAGTGGTCCGCCTGGGACACAGGATCAGCCCCAGCATTTT
cdr3_aa: CASGPPGTQDQPQHF

d_call: TRBD2
j_call: TRBJ2-7
v_call: TRBV27
clone_size: NA
cdr3_nt: TGTGCCAGCAGTTTTATAGGGACTAGCGGGAGTTTTGGGCCCTACGAGCAGTACTTC
cdr3_aa: CASSFIGTSGSFGPYEQYF

d_call: TRBD1
j_call: TRBJ1-1
v_call: TRBV4-3
clone_size: NA
cdr3_nt: TGCGCCAGCAGCCGAGGACAGGGGAACACTGAAGCTTTCTTT
cdr3_aa: CASSRGQGNTEAFF

d_call: TRBD1
j_call: TRBJ1-5
v_call: TRBV12-3/TRBV12-4
clone_size: NA
cdr3_nt: TGTGCCACGACAGGGGGAGGTCAGCCCCAGCATTTT
cdr3_aa: CATTGGGQPQHF

d_call: TRBD2
j_call: TRBJ2-3
v_call: TRBV11-3
clone_size: NA
cdr3_nt: TGTGCCAGCAGCTTTGATCCCACTAGCGCCAGCACAGATACGCAGTATTTT
cdr3_aa: CASSFDPTSASTDTQYF

d_call: TRBD1
j_call: TRBJ2-7
v_call: TRBV4-2
clone_size: once
cdr3_nt: TGTGCCAGCAGCCAAGCAGGGGGTTGGGGCGAGCAGTACTTC
cdr3_aa: CASSQAGGWGEQYF

d_call: NA
j_call: TRBJ1-1
v_call: TRBV18
clone_size: NA
cdr3_nt: TGTGCCAGCTCACCACAAGCCACTGAAGCTTTCTTT
cdr3_aa: CASSPQATEAFF

d_call: NA
j_call: TRBJ2-2
v_call: TRBV4-2
clone_size: NA
cdr3_nt: TGTGCCAGCAGCCCGGCGGTACAAGCAAACACCGGGGAGCTGTTTTTT
cdr3_aa: CASSPAVQANTGELFF

d_call: TRBD2
j_call: TRBJ2-7
v_call: TRBV29-1
clone_size: few
cdr3_nt: TGCAGCGTCCGTCGGGCGGGAGAAGGCGAGCAGTACTTC
cdr3_aa: CSVRRAGEGEQYF

d_call: NA
j_call: TRBJ1-1
v_call: TRBV12-3/TRBV12-4
clone_size: few
cdr3_nt: TGTGCCAGCAGTCTCCACATGAACACTGAAGCTTTCTTT
cdr3_aa: CASSLHMNTEAFF

d_call: NA
j_call: TRBJ1-2
v_call: TRBV5-1
clone_size: NA
cdr3_nt: TGCGCCAGCAGCTTATCGGTGAGCTATGGCTACACCTTC
cdr3_aa: CASSLSVSYGYTF

d_call: TRBD2
j_call: TRBJ2-3
v_call: TRBV5-8
clone_size: NA
cdr3_nt: TGTGCCAGCAGCTTGGGGCTAGCGGCCCGCACAGATACGCAGTATTTT
cdr3_aa: CASSLGLAARTDTQYF